Only one count was recorded for the clone carrying this T cell receptor beta chain. This sample was taken from a study of blood T cell repertoires in COVID-19. Across the study: There were acute and convalescent COVID-19 samples, and they came from the United States, Italy and Spain. In each case, the material was cDNA or gDNA derived from T cells, B-cell-depleted T cells, or PBMCs.

Cohort assignment relied on participant-reported clinical history. As processed by the authors: Estimates of nucleated cell counts were drawn from the amplification of reference gene primers. Profiling relied on immunoSEQ multiplex PCR, and the TCRdb table lists in-frame clones only, not all of them. The D gene and trimming were derived from the DNA, and the V and J assignments and clone size from that table. In the table there are under 350,000 clones, over 85% of which are singletons. The CDR3 sequence is 13 residues long. V gave up 6 bases and J gave up 6 bases, with 9 bases separating them. Germline loops: CDR1 SNHLY, CDR2 FYNNEI.

The V call is TRBV2, the J call TRBJ1-6; a weak D match, TRBD1 (5 bases). The clonotype was recovered from a woman aged 55-69 years who had recovered from COVID-19. Sequencing input: PBMCs or T cells enriched from blood (not recorded which). CDR3 region: CASSAQGNSPLHF. DNA for the CDR3: TGTGCCAGCAGCGCCCAGGGTAATTCACCCCTCCACTTT. The entire variable domain, with the rest obtained from reference TRBV2 and TRBJ1-6, is as follows: EPEVTQTPSHQVTQMGQEVILRCVPISNHLYFYWYRQILGQKVEFLVSFYNNEISEKSEIFDDQFSVERPDGSNFTLKIRSTKLEDSAMYFCASSAQGNSPLHFGNGTRLTVT.